This record concerns one T cell receptor (beta chain) sequence. This clone was recorded a few times. It lacks a known antigen. No much larger clone exists at a distance of one base, and base qualities are not known. TCRbeta CDR3 regions were amplified from genomic DNA using the immunoSEQ Assay, a bias-controlled multiplex PCR. In the paper's pipeline: The number of nucleated cells in each sample was estimated by amplification of reference gene primers within the assay. Sequence reads were collapsed and filtered to measure the absolute abundance of every unique TCRbeta CDR3 rearrangement. For each sample, productive Simpson clonality was calculated as the square root of Simpson's diversity index over productive rearrangements. Held by TCRdb, this immuneACCESS table contains in-frame sequences only and omits some clones. Under half of the omission traces to an unresolved V gene where checked; the cause of the rest is unknown. The V and J calls and clone size are taken from that table; D and trimming were inferred from the DNA. The sample records 190,000 or so clones, 85% to 90% of which are singletons. The ten largest clones represent 6.2% of the sample.

Measured from the cysteine to the phenylalanine, the CDR3 is 14 residues long. Just the 42-base CDR3 DNA is kept, in frame starting at base 1. As encoded in the germline V gene, CDR1 is SGHRS while CDR2 is YFSETQ. Unmatched junction bases come to 11, with V trimmed by 7 bases and J by 10 bases. The sample originates from a study of blood T cell repertoires in COVID-19 (TCRdb year 2020). General notes on the study: Collaborator samples came from the United States, Italy and Spain and covered acute and convalescent phases of COVID-19. The prospective study material was composed of cDNA or gDNA derived from T cells, B-cell-depleted T cells, or PBMCs. The dataset comprised deeply sampled blood TCRbeta repertoires from subjects exposed to, actively infected with, or recovered from COVID-19. The repertoires were made available in a free public database intended to serve as a resource for research on the immune response to SARS-CoV-2. Samples came from the ongoing ImmuneRACE study (first 160 participants) plus 1,254 subjects from 6 global collaborators. Sample metadata almost always included a de-identified subject ID, COVID-19 status, age in years and sex. Where available, HLA class I and class II types were obtained from metadata supplied by the sample provider rather than from assay-based typing. Overall results and qualifications from the work: How much clinical and demographic metadata was included differed by source and by participant, and the metadata was provided uncurated.

Samples from volunteer blood donors who had recovered from COVID-19 were contributed by a second Seattle source. Each collaborating institution followed its own protocols to collect whole blood in K2EDTA tubes. For TCRbeta analysis, collaborators shipped samples as frozen whole blood, isolated PBMCs, or DNA extracted from either of those sample types. Sequences were obtained from peripheral blood. This receptor chain uses TRBV5-1 and TRBJ1-6; TRBD1 aligns with 7 central bases. This TCR was sampled from a man aged 55-75 years who had recovered from COVID-19. The CDR3 here reads CASARQGTGSPLHF. DNA sequence: TGCGCCAGCGCCCGACAGGGTACGGGCTCACCCCTCCACTTT.